This T cell receptor (beta chain) was captured by sequencing in a study of blood T cell repertoires in COVID-19 (dated by TCRdb to the early 2020s). A note on the overall study: The collaborator samples originated in the United States, Italy and Spain and spanned the acute and convalescent phases of COVID-19. The material from the prospective study consisted of cDNA or gDNA derived from T cells, B-cell-depleted T cells, or PBMCs. HLA class I and class II types, where available, came from metadata supplied by the sample provider rather than from assay-based typing. The samples were drawn from the first 160 participants of the ongoing ImmuneRACE study and from 950 to 1,500 subjects provided by 6 global collaborators. Sample metadata almost always included a de-identified subject ID, COVID-19 status, age in years and sex. Deeply sampled blood TCRbeta repertoires from subjects exposed to, actively infected with, or recovered from COVID-19 were included in the dataset. The repertoires were released in a freely available public database intended as a resource for research on the immune response to SARS-CoV-2. What the study reported, not specific to this receptor: How much clinical and demographic metadata was included differed by source and by participant, and the metadata was provided uncurated.

Another Seattle source contributed samples from volunteer blood donors who had recovered from COVID-19. The collaborating institutions used their own protocols to collect whole blood in K2EDTA tubes. For TCRbeta analysis, collaborators shipped samples in one of three forms: frozen whole blood, isolated PBMCs, or DNA extracted from either of those sample types. The immunoSEQ Assay, a bias-controlled multiplex PCR, was used to amplify TCRbeta CDR3 regions from genomic DNA. As for the original processing: The number of nucleated cells in each sample was estimated from the amplification of reference gene primers within the assay. To quantify the absolute abundance of each unique TCRbeta CDR3 rearrangement, sequence reads were collapsed and filtered. For each sample, productive Simpson clonality was calculated as the square root of Simpson's diversity index over productive rearrangements. Here the immuneACCESS table is served through TCRdb, limited to in-frame sequences with V and J called. Missing clones are a known gap in these copies; in checked studies unresolved V genes cover under half, and the rest lacks a known reason. V and J calls plus clone size are reproduced from that table; the DNA served to infer D and trimming. In this sample the table shows 300,000 or so clones, roughly 90% of which occur a single time. The top ten hold approximately 6.5% of the sample.

CDR1 and CDR2 were assigned from the germline V gene (reference sequence) as GTSNPN and SVGIG. From cysteine to phenylalanine, the CDR3 is 14 amino acids long. Only the CDR3 part of the read is kept: 42 bases, read in frame from the first base. V is pared back by 0 bases and J by 4 bases, with 12 bases lying between the germline termini. About this clone itself: Its cognate antigen has yet to be identified. No qualities accompany the bases; no much larger clone lies one base away.

What was sequenced was peripheral blood. The chain uses TRBV30 and TRBJ1-2, and possibly TRBD1, on 5 matching bases. The source is a man aged 18 to 35 who had recovered from COVID-19. The encoded CDR3 is CAWSVLGRGYGYTF. The DNA reads TGTGCCTGGAGTGTACTGGGGCGAGGCTATGGCTACACCTTC.